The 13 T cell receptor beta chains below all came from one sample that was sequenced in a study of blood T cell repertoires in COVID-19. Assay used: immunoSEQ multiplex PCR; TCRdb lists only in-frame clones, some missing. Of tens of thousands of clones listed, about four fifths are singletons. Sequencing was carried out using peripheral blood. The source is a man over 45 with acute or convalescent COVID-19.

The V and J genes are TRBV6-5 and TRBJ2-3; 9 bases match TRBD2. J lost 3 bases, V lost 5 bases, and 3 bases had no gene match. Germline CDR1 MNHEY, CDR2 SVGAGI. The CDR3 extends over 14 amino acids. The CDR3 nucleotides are TGTGCCAGCAGTAGCGGGAGGTATACAGATACGCAGTATTTT. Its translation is CASSSGRYTDTQYF.

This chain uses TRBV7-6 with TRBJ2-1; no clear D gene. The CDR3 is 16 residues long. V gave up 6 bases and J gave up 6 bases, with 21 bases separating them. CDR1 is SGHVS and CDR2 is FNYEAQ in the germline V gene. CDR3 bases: TGTGCCAGCAGTCCTAGACTCTCTCTTTACGGCAATGAGCAGTTCTTC. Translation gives CASSPRLSLYGNEQFF.

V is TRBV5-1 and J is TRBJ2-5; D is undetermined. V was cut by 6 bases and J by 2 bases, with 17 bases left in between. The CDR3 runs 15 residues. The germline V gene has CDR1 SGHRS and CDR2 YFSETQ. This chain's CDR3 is CASMTSTVSQETQYF. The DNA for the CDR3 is TGCGCCAGCATGACAAGTACGGTTTCACAAGAGACCCAGTACTTC.

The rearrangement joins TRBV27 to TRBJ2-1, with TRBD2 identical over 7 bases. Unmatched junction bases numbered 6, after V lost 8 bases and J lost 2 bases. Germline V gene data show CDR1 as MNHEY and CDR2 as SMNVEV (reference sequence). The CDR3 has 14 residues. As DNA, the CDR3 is TGTGCCAGCGGGGGGGACGGAACCTACAATGAGCAGTTCTTC. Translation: CASGGDGTYNEQFF.

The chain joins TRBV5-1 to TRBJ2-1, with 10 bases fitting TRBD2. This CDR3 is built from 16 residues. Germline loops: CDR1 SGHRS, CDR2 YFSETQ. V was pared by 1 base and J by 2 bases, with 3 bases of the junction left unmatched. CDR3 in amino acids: CASSLSLAGAYNEQFF. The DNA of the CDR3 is TGCGCCAGCAGCTTGAGCCTAGCGGGGGCCTACAATGAGCAGTTCTTC.

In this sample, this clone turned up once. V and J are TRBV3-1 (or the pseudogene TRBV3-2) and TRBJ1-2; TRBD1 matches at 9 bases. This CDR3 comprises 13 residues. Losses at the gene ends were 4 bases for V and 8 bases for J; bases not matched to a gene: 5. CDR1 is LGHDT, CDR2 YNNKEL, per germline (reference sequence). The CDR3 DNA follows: TGTGCCAGCAGCCGGGACAGGGTGGGCGGCTACACCTTC. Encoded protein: CASSRDRVGGYTF.

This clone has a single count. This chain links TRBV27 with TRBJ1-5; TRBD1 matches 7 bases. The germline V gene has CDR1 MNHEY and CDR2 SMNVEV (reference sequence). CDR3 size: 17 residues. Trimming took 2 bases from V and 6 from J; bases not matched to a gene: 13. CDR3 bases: TGTGCCAGCAGTTTAAGGAGTAAAACAGGGGAAATTCAGCCCCAGCATTTT. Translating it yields CASSLRSKTGEIQPQHF.

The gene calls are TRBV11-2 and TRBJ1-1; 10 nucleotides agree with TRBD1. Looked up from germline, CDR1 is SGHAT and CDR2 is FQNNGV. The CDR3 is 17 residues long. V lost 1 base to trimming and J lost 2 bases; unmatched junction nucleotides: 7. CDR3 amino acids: CASSLGGTGAFNTEAFF. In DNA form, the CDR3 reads TGTGCCAGCAGCTTAGGTGGGACAGGGGCGTTCAACACTGAAGCTTTCTTT.

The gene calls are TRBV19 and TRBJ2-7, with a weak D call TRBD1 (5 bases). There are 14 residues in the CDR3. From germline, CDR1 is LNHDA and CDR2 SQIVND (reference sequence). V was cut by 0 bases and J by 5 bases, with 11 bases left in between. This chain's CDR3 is CASSIDLGPNEQYF. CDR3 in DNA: TGTGCCAGTAGTATAGATTTGGGGCCCAACGAGCAGTACTTC.

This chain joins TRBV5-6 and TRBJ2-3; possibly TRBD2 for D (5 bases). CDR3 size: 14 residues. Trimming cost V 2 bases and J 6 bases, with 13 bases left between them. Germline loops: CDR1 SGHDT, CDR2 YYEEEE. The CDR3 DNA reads TGTGCCAGCAGCTTAGGACTCCCTACGGATACGCAGTATTTT. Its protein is CASSLGLPTDTQYF.

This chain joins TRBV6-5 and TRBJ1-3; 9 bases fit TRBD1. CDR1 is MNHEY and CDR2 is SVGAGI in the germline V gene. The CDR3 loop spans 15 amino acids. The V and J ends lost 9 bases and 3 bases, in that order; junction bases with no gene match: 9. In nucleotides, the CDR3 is TGTGCCAGTTCTACTACAGGGGGCAGTGGAAACACCATATATTTT. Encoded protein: CASSTTGGSGNTIYF.

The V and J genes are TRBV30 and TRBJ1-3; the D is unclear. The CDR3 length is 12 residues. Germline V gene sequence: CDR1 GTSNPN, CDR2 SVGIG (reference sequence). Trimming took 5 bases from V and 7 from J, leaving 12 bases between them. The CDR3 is CAWGGLSNTIYF. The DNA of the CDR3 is TGTGCCTGGGGCGGTTTGAGTAACACCATATATTTT.

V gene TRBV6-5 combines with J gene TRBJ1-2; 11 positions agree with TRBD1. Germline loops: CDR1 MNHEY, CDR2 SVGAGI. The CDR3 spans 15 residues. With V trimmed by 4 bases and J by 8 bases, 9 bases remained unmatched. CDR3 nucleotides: TGTGCCAGCAGTTTGCTGGACAGGGGGCCTCAAGGCTACACCTTC. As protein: CASSLLDRGPQGYTF.